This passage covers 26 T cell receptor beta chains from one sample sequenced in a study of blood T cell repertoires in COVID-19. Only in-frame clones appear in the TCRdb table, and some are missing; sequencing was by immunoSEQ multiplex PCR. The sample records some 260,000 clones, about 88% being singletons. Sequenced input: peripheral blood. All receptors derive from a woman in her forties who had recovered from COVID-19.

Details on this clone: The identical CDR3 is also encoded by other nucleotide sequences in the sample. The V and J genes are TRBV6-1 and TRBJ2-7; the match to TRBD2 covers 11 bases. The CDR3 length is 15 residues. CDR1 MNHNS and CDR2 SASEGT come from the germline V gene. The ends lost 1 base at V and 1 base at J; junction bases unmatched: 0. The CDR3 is CASSEGLAGSYEQYF. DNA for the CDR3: TGTGCCAGCAGTGAAGGACTAGCGGGGTCCTACGAGCAGTACTTC.

The CDR3 reads CASRLGQTNEKLFF. CDR3 in DNA: TGTGCCAGCAGGTTGGGACAGACTAATGAAAAACTGTTTTTT. The chain joins TRBV6-6 to TRBJ1-4; 7 bases are shared with TRBD1. With 6 bases clipped from V and 2 bases from J, the junction kept 3 bases outside the gene matches. The germline gives CDR1 MNHNY, CDR2 SVGAGI (reference sequence). CDR3 length: 14 residues.

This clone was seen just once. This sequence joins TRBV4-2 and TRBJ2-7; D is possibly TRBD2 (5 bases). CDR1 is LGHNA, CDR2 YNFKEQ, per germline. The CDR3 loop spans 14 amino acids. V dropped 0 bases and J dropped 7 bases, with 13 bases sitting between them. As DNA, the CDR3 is TGTGCCAGCAGCCAAGATCGCGGAGCGGTAGAGCAGTACTTC. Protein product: CASSQDRGAVEQYF.

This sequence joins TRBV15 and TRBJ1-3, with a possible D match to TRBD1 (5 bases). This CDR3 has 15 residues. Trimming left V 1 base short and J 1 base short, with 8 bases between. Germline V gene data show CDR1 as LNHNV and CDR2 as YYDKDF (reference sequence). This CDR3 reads CATSRGGGSGNTIYF. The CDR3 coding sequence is TGTGCCACCAGCAGAGGGGGGGGATCTGGAAACACCATATATTTT.

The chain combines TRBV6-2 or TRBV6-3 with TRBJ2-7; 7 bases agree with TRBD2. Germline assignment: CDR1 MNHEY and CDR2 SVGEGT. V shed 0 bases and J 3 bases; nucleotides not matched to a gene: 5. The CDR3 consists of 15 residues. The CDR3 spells CASSYSAGQNYEQYF. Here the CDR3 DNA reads TGTGCCAGCAGTTACTCAGCGGGGCAAAACTACGAGCAGTACTTC.

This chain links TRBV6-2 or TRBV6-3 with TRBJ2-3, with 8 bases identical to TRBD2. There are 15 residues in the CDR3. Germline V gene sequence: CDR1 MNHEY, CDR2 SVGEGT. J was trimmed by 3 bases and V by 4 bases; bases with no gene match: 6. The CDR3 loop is CASSSTSGQTDTQYF. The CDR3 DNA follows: TGTGCCAGCAGTTCTACTAGCGGACAAACAGATACGCAGTATTTT.

The CDR3 sequence is CASSPSQGATSPLHF. The CDR3 DNA is TGTGCCAGCAGCCCATCACAGGGGGCCACTTCACCCCTCCACTTT. V and J are TRBV5-5 and TRBJ1-6; 9 nucleotides align to TRBD1. This CDR3 contains 15 residues. Germline V CDR1 and CDR2: SGHKS, YYEKEE (reference sequence). With 4 bases clipped from V and 9 bases from J, the junction kept 8 bases outside the gene matches.

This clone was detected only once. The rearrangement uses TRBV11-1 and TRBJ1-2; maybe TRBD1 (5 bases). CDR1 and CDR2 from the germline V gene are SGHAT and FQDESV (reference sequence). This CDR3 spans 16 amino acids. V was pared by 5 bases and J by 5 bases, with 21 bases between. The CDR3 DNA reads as TGTGCCAGCAGCCCCCTGAGTCAGGGACTGACTTATGGCTACACCTTC. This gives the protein CASSPLSQGLTYGYTF.

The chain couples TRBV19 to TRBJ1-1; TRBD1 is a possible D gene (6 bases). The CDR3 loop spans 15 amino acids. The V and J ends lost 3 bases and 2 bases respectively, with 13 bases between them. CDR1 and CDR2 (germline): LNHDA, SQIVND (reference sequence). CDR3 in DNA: TGTGCCAGTAGTATCCCCTCAGGGGCCAACACTGAAGCTTTCTTT. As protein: CASSIPSGANTEAFF.

CDR3 in DNA: TGTGCCAGCAGTCGGGACAGGGGGGATAATGAGCAGTTCTTC. Amino acid sequence: CASSRDRGDNEQFF. This sequence joins TRBV2 and TRBJ2-1; 11 bases match TRBD1. The CDR3 has 14 residues. Germline CDR1 reads SNHLY; CDR2 reads FYNNEI. V trimming: 5 bases; J trimming: 7 bases; junction bases outside the gene matches: 4.

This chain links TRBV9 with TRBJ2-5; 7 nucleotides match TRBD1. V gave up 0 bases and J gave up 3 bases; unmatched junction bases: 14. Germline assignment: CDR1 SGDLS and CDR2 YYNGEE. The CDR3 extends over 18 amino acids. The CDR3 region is CASSVATGTTYQKETQYF. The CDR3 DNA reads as TGTGCCAGCAGCGTAGCGACAGGGACCACCTACCAAAAAGAGACCCAGTACTTC. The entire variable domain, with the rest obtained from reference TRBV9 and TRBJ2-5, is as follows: DSGVTQTPKHLITATGQRVTLRCSPRSGDLSVYWYQQSLDQGLQFLIQYYNGEERAKGNILERFSAQQFPDLHSELNLSSLELGDSALYFCASSVATGTTYQKETQYFGPGTRLLVL.

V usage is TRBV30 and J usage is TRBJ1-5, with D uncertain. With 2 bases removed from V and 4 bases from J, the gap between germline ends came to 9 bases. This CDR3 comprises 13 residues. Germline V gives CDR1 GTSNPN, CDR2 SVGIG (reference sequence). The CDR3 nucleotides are TGTGCCTGGAGTCCGAGAGGAAATCAGCCCCAGCATTTT. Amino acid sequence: CAWSPRGNQPQHF.

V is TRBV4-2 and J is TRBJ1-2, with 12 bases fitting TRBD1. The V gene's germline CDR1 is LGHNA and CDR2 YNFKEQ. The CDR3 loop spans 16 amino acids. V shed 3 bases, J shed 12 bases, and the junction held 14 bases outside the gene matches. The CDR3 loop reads CASSQGTGGLATPNTF. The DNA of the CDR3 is TGTGCCAGCAGCCAGGGGACAGGGGGCCTGGCCACTCCCAACACCTTC.

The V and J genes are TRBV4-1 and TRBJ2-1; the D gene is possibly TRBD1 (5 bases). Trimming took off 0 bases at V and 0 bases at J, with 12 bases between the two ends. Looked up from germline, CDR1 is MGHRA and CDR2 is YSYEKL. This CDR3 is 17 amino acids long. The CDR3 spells CASSQDGAVSSYNEQFF. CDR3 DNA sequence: TGCGCCAGCAGCCAAGATGGGGCAGTGAGCTCCTACAATGAGCAGTTCTTC.

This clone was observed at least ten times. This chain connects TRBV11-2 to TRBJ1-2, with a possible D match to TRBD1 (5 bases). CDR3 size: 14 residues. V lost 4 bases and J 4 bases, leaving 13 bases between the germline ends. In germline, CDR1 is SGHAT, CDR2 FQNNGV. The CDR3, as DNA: TGTGCCAGCAGCTCTATAAGGGGTTTCTATGGCTACACCTTC. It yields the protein CASSSIRGFYGYTF.

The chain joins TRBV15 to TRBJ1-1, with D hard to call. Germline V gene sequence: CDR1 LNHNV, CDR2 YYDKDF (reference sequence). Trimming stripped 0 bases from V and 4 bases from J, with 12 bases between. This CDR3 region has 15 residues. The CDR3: CATSRDSVGSTEAFF. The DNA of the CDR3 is TGTGCCACCAGCAGAGATTCGGTGGGCTCCACTGAAGCTTTCTTT.

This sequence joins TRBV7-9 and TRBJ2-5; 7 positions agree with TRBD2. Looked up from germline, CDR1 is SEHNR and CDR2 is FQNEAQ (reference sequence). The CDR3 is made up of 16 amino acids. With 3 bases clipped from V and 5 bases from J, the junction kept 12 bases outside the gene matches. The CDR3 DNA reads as TGTGCCAGCAGCTTCTTTGCGGGAGTAGGTATTGAGACCCAGTACTTC. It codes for CASSFFAGVGIETQYF. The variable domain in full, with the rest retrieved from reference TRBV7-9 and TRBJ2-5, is DTGVSQNPRHKITKRGQNVTFRCDPISEHNRLYWYRQTLGQGPEFLTYFQNEAQLEKSRLLSDRFSAERPKGSFSTLEIQRTEQGDSAMYLCASSFFAGVGIETQYFGPGTRLLVL.

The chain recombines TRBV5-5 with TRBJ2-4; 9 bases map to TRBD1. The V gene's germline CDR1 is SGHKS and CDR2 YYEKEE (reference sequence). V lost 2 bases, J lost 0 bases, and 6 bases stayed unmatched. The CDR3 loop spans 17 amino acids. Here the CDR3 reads CASSFGTGTLAKNIQYF. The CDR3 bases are TGTGCCAGCAGCTTCGGGACAGGGACTTTAGCCAAAAACATTCAGTACTTC.

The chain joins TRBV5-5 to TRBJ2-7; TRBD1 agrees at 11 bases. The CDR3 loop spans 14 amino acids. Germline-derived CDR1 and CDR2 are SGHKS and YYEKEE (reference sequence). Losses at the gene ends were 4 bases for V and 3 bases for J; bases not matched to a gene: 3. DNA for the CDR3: TGTGCCAGCAGCGTCGGGACAGGGGGCTACGAGCAGTACTTC. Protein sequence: CASSVGTGGYEQYF. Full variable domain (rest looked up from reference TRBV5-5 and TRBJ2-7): DAGVTQSPTHLIKTRGQQVTLRCSPISGHKSVSWYQQVLGQGPQFIFQYYEKEERGRGNFPDRFSARQFPNYSSELNVNALLLGDSALYLCASSVGTGGYEQYFGPGTRLTVT.

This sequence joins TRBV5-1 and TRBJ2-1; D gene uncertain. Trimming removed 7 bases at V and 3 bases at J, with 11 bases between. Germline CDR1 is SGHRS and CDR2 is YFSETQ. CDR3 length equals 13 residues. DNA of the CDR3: TGCGCCAGCCGAGGCTATAACTACAATGAGCAGTTCTTC. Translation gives CASRGYNYNEQFF.

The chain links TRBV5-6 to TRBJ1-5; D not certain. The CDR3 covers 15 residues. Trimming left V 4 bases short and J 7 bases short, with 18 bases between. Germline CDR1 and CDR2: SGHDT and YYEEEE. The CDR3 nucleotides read TGTGCCAGCAGCCCCCTCGGAGAGGGCGCCCAGCCCCAGCATTTT. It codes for CASSPLGEGAQPQHF.

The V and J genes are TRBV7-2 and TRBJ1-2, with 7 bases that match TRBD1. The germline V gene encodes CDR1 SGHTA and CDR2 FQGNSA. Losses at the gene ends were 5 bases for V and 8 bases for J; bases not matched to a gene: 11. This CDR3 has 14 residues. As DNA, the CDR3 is TGTGCCAGCAGCCTAGAAGACAGGGCGCGCGGCTACACCTTC. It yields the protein CASSLEDRARGYTF.

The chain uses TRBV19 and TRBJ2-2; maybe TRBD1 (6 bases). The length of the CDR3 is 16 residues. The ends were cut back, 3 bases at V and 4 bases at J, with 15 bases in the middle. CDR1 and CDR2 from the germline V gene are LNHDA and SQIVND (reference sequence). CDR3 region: CASSIAGARGTGELFF. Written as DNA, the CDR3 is TGTGCCAGTAGTATTGCAGGGGCGAGAGGCACCGGGGAGCTGTTTTTT. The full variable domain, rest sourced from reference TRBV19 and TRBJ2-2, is DGGITQSPKYLFRKEGQNVTLSCEQNLNHDAMYWYRQDPGQGLRLIYYSQIVNDFQKGDIAEGYSVSREKKESFPLTVTSAQKNPTAFYLCASSIAGARGTGELFFGEGSRLTVL.

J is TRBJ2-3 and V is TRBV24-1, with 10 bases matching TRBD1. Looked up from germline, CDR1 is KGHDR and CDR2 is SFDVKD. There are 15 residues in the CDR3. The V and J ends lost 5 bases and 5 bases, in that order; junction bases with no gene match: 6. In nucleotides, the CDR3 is TGTGCCACCAGTGGTACCGGGACAGGGGAAGATACGCAGTATTTT. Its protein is CATSGTGTGEDTQYF.

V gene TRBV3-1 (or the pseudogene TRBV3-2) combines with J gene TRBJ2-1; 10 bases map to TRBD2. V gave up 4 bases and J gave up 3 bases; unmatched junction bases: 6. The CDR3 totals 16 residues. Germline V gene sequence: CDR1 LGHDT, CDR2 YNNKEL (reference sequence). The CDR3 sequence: CASSRVAGGYYNEQFF. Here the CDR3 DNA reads TGTGCCAGCAGCCGTGTAGCGGGGGGTTACTACAATGAGCAGTTCTTC.

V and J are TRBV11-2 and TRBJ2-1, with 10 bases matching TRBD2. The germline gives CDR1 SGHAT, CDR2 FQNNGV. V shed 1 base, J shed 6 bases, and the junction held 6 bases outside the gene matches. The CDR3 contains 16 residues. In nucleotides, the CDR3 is TGTGCCAGCAGCTTAGTGGCAGCGGGAGGGGGCAATGAGCAGTTCTTC. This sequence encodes CASSLVAAGGGNEQFF.